This TCR beta chain was recorded in a study of T cell changes during pregnancy in multiple sclerosis. CDR3 length: 14 amino acids. The V end lost 0 bases, the J end lost 1 base, and 7 bases lay between the germline ends. Germline CDR1 is SGHNT and CDR2 is YYREEE (reference sequence). Some clones are missing from TCRdb's copy, which holds only in-frame ones; the method was immunoSEQ multiplex PCR. The data show some 24,000 clones, more than 85% seen once. The V call is TRBV5-4, the J call TRBJ1-1; D is perhaps TRBD1 (5 bases). The sequence was collected from a female donor in good health, enrolled as a control in a pregnancy study. The specimen was CD4+ T cells from peripheral blood mononuclear cells, collected in the second trimester of pregnancy. The CDR3 protein is CASSLDRQNTEAFF. The DNA of the CDR3 is TGTGCCAGCAGCTTGGACAGGCAGAACACTGAAGCTTTCTTT.